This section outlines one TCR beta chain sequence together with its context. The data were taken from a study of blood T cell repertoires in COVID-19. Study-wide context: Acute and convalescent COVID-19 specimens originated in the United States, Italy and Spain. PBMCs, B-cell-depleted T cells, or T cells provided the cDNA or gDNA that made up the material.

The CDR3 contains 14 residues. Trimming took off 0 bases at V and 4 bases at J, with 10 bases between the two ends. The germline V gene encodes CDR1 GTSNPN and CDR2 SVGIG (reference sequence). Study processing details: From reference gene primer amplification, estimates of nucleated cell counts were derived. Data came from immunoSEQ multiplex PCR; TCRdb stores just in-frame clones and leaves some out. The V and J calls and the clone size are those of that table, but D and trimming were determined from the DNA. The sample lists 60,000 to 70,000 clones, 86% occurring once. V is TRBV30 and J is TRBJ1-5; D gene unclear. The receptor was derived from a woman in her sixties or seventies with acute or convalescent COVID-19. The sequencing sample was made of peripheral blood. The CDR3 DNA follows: TGTGCCTGGAGTGTACTCTCTACGAATCAGCCCCAGCATTTT. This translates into CAWSVLSTNQPQHF.